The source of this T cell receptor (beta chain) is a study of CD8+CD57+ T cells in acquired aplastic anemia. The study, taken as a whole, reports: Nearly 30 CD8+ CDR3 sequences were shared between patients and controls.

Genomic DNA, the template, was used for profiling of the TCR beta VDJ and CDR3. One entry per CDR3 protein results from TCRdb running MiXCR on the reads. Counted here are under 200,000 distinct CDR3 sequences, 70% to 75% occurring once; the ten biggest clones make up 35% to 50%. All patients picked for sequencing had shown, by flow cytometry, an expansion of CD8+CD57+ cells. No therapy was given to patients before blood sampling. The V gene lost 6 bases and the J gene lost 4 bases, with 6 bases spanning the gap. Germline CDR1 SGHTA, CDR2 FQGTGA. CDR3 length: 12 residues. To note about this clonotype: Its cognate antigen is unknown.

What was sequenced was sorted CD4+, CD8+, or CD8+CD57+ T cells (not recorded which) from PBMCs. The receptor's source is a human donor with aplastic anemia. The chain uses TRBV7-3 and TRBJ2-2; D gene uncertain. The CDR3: CASRSATGELFF. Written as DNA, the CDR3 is TGTGCCAGCAGGTCAGCCACCGGGGAGCTGTTTTTT.